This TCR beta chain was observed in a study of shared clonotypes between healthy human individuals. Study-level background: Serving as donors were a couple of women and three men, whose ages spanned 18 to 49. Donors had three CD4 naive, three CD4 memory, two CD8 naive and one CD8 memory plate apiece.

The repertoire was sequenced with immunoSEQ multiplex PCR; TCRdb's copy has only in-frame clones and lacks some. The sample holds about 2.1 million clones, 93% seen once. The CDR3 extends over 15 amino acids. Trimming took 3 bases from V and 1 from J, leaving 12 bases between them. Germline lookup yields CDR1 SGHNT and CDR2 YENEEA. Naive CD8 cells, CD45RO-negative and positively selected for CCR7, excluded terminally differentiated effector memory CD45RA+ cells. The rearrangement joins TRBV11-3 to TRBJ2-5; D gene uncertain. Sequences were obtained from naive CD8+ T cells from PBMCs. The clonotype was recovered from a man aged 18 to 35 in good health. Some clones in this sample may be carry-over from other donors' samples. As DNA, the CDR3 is TGTGCCAGCAGCTTCTACGGCAGACCCCAAGAGACCCAGTACTTC. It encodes CASSFYGRPQETQYF.